A single sample gave rise to the 17 T cell receptor beta chains below, sequenced in a study of blood T cell repertoires in COVID-19. The table came from immunoSEQ multiplex PCR; TCRdb's copy has only in-frame clones and leaves some out. Altogether about 480,000 clones are present, 88% being singletons, with the ten largest covering 1.5% to 2%. The sequenced material came from PBMCs or T cells enriched from blood (not recorded which). The receptors originated from a woman between 35 and 50 years old who had recovered from COVID-19.

The V gene is TRBV9, the J gene TRBJ2-7, with TRBD1 identical over 7 bases. Germline CDR1 reads SGDLS; CDR2 reads YYNGEE. The CDR3 consists of 16 residues. The V segment lost 4 bases and the J segment 3 bases; nucleotides outside the gene matches: 13. CDR3 in amino acids: CASSPSEGALYYEQYF. The CDR3 DNA sequence: TGTGCCAGCAGCCCGTCCGAGGGGGCCCTCTACTACGAGCAGTACTTC.

V and J are TRBV27 and TRBJ2-1; 7 nucleotides align to TRBD2. CDR1 is MNHEY, CDR2 SMNVEV, per germline (reference sequence). The CDR3 sequence is 15 residues long. J was trimmed by 8 bases and V by 7 bases; bases with no gene match: 14. The CDR3, as DNA: TGTGCCAGCAACCTCGGACTAGGAGAAGCGGATGAGCAGTTCTTC. It translates to CASNLGLGEADEQFF.

The J gene is TRBJ2-1, the V gene TRBV5-4; a possible D gene is TRBD2 (6 bases). Trimming pared 5 bases from V and 2 bases from J, leaving 14 bases between. The CDR3 extends over 15 amino acids. Per the germline V gene, CDR1 is SGHNT and CDR2 is YYREEE (reference sequence). CDR3 nucleotide sequence: TGTGCCAGCAGTAGGCCGGGACTGGCCTACAATGAGCAGTTCTTC. Protein: CASSRPGLAYNEQFF.

The V gene is TRBV5-1, the J gene TRBJ2-7, with 8 bases lining up with TRBD2. V dropped 0 bases and J dropped 4; count of bases not matched to a gene: 6. Germline-derived CDR1 and CDR2 are SGHRS and YFSETQ. This CDR3 contains 15 residues. CDR3: CASSLGLGGAYEQYF. The CDR3 DNA reads as TGCGCCAGCAGCTTGGGCCTCGGGGGGGCTTACGAGCAGTACTTC.

This clone was counted a single time. The chain uses TRBV19 and TRBJ2-7; possibly TRBD2 for D (5 bases). The CDR3 runs to 13 residues. The V gene's germline CDR1 is LNHDA and CDR2 SQIVND (reference sequence). Between the trimmed V and J ends, which lost 5 bases and 0 bases, there was a span of 8 bases. The CDR3 here is CASSHRDSYEQYF. The CDR3, as DNA: TGTGCCAGTAGTCACCGGGACTCCTACGAGCAGTACTTC.

This sequence joins TRBV24-1 and TRBJ2-1; 10 nucleotides align to TRBD2. This CDR3 is 15 amino acids long. The trim removed 4 bases at V and 8 bases at J, leaving 7 bases unmatched. The germline V gene has CDR1 KGHDR and CDR2 SFDVKD. The CDR3 here is CATSESSGRWDEQFF. The CDR3 DNA reads TGTGCCACCAGTGAATCTAGCGGGAGATGGGATGAGCAGTTCTTC.

The V call is TRBV5-1, the J call TRBJ2-1; 14 bases are shared with TRBD2. With 7 bases clipped from V and 5 bases from J, the junction kept 14 bases outside the gene matches. CDR3 length: 18 residues. Germline V CDR1 and CDR2: SGHRS, YFSETQ. This CDR3 is CASSLPGTSGRPNNEQFF. CDR3 in DNA: TGCGCCAGCTCGCTCCCCGGGACTAGCGGGAGACCCAACAATGAGCAGTTCTTC.

This sequence joins TRBV18 and TRBJ2-1, with D perhaps TRBD2 (6 bases). Trimming took 5 bases from V and 7 from J, leaving 21 bases between them. The CDR3 runs 16 residues. Germline V CDR1 and CDR2: KGHSH, LQKENI. The CDR3: CASSMLADKIVNEQFF. The CDR3 DNA reads TGTGCCAGCTCAATGTTAGCGGATAAAATAGTGAATGAGCAGTTCTTC.

V is TRBV19 and J is TRBJ1-1; possibly TRBD1 for D (5 bases). Germline assignment: CDR1 LNHDA and CDR2 SQIVND (reference sequence). The CDR3 is 14 amino acids. V was clipped by 6 bases and J by 6 bases, with 17 bases between them. The CDR3 DNA follows: TGTGCCAGTAGGCCCGGGGGAACAACAGCTGAAGCTTTCTTT. Amino acids: CASRPGGTTAEAFF.

CDR3 sequence: CATSRSISDTQYF. In DNA, the CDR3 is TGTGCCACCAGCAGGTCTATCTCGGATACGCAGTATTTT. This chain connects TRBV15 to TRBJ2-3; no clear D. The CDR3 contains 13 residues. Germline lookup yields CDR1 LNHNV and CDR2 YYDKDF (reference sequence). Between the trimmed V and J ends, which lost 3 bases and 6 bases, there was a span of 10 bases. Variable domain in full (rest from reference TRBV15 and TRBJ2-3): DAMVIQNPRYQVTQFGKPVTLSCSQTLNHNVMYWYQQKSSQAPKLLFHYYDKDFNNEADTPDNFQSRRPNTSFCFLDIRSPGLGDTAMYLCATSRSISDTQYFGPGTRLTVL.

The gene calls are TRBV4-3 and TRBJ2-3; D may be TRBD1 (6 bases). The length of the CDR3 is 16 residues. The germline V gene encodes CDR1 LGHNA and CDR2 YSLEER. V gave up 0 bases and J gave up 5 bases, with 15 bases separating them. DNA of the CDR3: TGCGCCAGCAGCCAAGACACAACAGGGTCAGGAGATACGCAGTATTTT. Encoded protein: CASSQDTTGSGDTQYF.

This clone occurred a few times. This chain uses TRBV19 with TRBJ1-6; D not certain. Germline CDR1 LNHDA, CDR2 SQIVND (reference sequence). The V gene lost 3 bases and the J gene lost 9 bases, with 9 bases spanning the gap. The CDR3 has 13 residues. The CDR3 bases are TGTGCCAGTAGTATCCAAGAGCCTTCACCCCTCCACTTT. It codes for CASSIQEPSPLHF.

This chain uses TRBV6-5 with TRBJ2-7; 7 bases align to TRBD2. The CDR3 runs to 13 residues. Germline V gene sequence: CDR1 MNHEY, CDR2 SVGAGI. The trim removed 6 bases at V and 1 base at J, leaving 3 bases unmatched. The CDR3 here is CASRSGGSYEQYF. CDR3 sequence (DNA): TGTGCCAGCAGATCGGGGGGATCCTACGAGCAGTACTTC.

The count of this clone is one. The chain employs TRBV27 and TRBJ2-7; 9 nucleotides align to TRBD1. The CDR3 has 16 residues. CDR1 MNHEY and CDR2 SMNVEV come from the germline V gene (reference sequence). V trimming: 6 bases; J trimming: 3 bases; junction bases outside the gene matches: 12. The CDR3: CASRGIGTGNNYEQYF. The CDR3, as DNA: TGTGCCAGCAGGGGAATAGGGACAGGGAATAACTACGAGCAGTACTTC.

The genes are TRBV4-3 and TRBJ2-3; the D gene is possibly TRBD2 (5 bases). V gave up 0 bases and J gave up 0 bases, with 10 bases separating them. Germline V lookup: CDR1 LGHNA, CDR2 YSLEER. CDR3 size: 16 residues. The CDR3 region is CASSQDARGSTDTQYF. CDR3 bases: TGCGCCAGCAGCCAAGATGCTAGAGGGAGCACAGATACGCAGTATTTT.

This chain connects TRBV18 to TRBJ1-4; TRBD1 might be the D (6 bases). The length of the CDR3 is 17 residues. V lost 4 bases to trimming and J lost 6 bases, with 21 bases between them. Germline values: CDR1 KGHSH, CDR2 LQKENI. This CDR3 is CASSRKLQGSGDEKLFF. The CDR3 DNA reads as TGTGCCAGCTCACGAAAATTACAGGGTTCGGGTGATGAAAAACTGTTTTTT.

The rearrangement links TRBV21-1 to TRBJ2-6; the D call TRBD1 from the table was never checked on the DNA. TRBV21-1 is deemed a pseudogene. This CDR3 comprises 18 residues. Here the CDR3 reads CASSNGQGAVSGANVLTF. CDR3 DNA: TGTGCCAGCAGCAACGGACAGGGGGCGGTATCTGGGGCCAACGTCCTGACTTTC.